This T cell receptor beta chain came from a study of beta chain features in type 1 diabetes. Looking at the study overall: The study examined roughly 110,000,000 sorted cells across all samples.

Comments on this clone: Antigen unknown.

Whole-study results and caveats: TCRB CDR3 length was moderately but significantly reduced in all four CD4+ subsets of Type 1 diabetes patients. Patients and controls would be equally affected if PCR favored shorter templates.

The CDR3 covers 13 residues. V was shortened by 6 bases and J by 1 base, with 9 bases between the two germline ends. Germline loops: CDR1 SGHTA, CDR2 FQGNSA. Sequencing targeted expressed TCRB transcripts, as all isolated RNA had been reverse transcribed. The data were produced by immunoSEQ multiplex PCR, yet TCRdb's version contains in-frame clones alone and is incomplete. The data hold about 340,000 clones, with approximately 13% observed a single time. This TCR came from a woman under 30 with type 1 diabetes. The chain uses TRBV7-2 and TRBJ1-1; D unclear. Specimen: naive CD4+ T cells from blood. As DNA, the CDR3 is TGTGCCAGCAGTAACGGAGGGAACACTGAAGCTTTCTTT. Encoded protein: CASSNGGNTEAFF.